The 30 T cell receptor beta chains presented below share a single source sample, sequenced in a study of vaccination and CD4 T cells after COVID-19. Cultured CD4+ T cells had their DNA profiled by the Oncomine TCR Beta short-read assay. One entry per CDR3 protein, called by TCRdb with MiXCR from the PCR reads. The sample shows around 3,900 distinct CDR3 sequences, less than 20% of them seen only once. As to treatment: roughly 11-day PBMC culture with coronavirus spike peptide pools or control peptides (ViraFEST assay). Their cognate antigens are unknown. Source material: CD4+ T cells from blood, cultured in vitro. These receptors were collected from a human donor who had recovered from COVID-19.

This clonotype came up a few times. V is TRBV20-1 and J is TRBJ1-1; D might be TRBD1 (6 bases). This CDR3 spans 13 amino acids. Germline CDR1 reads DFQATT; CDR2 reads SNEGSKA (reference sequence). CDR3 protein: CRTGAGWGTEAFF. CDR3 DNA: TGCAGAACGGGGGCGGGTTGGGGAACTGAAGCTTTCTTT.

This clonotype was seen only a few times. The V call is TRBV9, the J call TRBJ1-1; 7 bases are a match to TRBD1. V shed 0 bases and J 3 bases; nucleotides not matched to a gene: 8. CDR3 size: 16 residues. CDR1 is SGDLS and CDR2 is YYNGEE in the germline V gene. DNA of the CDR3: TGTGCCAGCAGCGTAGGTTACAGGGGACCATACACTGAAGCTTTCTTT. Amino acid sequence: CASSVGYRGPYTEAFF. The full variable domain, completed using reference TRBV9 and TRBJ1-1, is DSGVTQTPKHLITATGQRVTLRCSPRSGDLSVYWYQQSLDQGLQFLIQYYNGEERAKGNILERFSAQQFPDLHSELNLSSLELGDSALYFCASSVGYRGPYTEAFFGQGTRLTVV.

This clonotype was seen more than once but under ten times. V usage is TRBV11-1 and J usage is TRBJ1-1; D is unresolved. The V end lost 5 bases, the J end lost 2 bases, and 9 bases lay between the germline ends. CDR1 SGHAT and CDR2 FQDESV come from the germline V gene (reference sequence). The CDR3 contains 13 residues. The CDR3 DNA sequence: TGTGCCAGCAGCCTAACAGTAAACACTGAAGCTTTCTTT. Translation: CASSLTVNTEAFF.

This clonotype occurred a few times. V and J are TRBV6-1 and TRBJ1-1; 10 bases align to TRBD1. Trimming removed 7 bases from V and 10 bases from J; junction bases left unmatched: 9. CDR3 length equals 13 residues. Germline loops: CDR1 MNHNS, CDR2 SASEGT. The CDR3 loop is CASTWDRGRVAFF. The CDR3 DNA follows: TGTGCCAGCACCTGGGACAGGGGCCGAGTAGCTTTCTTT.

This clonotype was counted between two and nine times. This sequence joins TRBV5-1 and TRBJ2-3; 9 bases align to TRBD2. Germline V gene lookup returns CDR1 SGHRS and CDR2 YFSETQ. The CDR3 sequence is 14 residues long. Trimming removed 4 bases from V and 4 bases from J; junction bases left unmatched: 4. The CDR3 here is CASSRSGGPDTQYF. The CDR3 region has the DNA TGCGCCAGCAGCCGTAGCGGGGGCCCAGATACGCAGTATTTT.

The CDR3 DNA reads as TGTGCCAGCAGCTTGGACAGGGGGCAGTACAATGAGCAGTTCTTC. Translated: CASSLDRGQYNEQFF. The chain has TRBV5-4 and TRBJ2-1; 9 positions match TRBD1. This CDR3 has 15 amino acids. Germline V gives CDR1 SGHNT, CDR2 YYREEE (reference sequence). V lost 0 bases to trimming and J lost 4 bases; unmatched junction nucleotides: 2.

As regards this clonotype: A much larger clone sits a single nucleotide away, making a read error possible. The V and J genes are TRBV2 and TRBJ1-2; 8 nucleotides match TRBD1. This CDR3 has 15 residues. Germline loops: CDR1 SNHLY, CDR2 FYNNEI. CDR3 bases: TGTGCCATCAGTCCCTCGACAGGGGCTCGCTATGGCTACACCTTC. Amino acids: CAISPSTGARYGYTF.

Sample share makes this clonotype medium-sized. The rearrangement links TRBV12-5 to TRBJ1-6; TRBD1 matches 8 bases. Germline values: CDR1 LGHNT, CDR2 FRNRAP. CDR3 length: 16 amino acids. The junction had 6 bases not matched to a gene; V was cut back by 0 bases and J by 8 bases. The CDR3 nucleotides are TGTGCTAGTGGTTTGGTACCAGGGGGCAAGGATTCACCCCTCCACTTT. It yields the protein CASGLVPGGKDSPLHF. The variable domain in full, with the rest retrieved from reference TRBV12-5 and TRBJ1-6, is DARVTQTPRHKVTEMGQEVTMRCQPILGHNTVFWYRQTMMQGLELLAYFRNRAPLDDSGMPKDRFSAEMPDATLATLKIQPSEPRDSAVYFCASGLVPGGKDSPLHFGNGTRLTVT.

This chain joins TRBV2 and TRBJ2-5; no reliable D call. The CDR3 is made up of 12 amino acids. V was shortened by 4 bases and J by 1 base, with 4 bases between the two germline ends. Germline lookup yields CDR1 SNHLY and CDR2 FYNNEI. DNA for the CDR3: TGTGCCAGCAGTGTCCGCCAAGAGACCCAGTACTTC. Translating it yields CASSVRQETQYF.

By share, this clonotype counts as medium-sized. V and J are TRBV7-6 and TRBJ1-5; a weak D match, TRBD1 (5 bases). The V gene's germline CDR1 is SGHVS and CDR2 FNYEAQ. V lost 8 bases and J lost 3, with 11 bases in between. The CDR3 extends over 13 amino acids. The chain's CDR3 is CASQGGSNQPQHF. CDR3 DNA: TGTGCCAGCCAGGGAGGGTCCAATCAGCCCCAGCATTTT.

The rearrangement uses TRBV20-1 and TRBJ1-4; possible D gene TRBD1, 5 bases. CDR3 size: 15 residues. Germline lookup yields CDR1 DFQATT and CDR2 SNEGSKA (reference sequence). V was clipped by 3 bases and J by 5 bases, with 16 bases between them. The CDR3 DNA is TGCAGTGCTAGGTCATTCGGGGGTATGAATGAAAAACTGTTTTTT. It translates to CSARSFGGMNEKLFF.

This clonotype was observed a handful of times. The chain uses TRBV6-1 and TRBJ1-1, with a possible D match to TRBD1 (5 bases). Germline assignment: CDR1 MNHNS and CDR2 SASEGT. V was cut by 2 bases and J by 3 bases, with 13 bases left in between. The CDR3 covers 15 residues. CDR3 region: CASSESRGVYTEAFF. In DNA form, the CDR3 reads TGTGCCAGCAGTGAAAGTCGGGGGGTGTACACTGAAGCTTTCTTT.

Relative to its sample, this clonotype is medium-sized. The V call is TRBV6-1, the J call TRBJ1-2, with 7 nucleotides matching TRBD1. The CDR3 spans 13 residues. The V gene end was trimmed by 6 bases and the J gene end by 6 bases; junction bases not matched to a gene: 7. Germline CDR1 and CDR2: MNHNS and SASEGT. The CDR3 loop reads CASRSTGANGYTF. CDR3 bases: TGTGCCAGCAGAAGCACAGGGGCCAATGGCTACACCTTC.

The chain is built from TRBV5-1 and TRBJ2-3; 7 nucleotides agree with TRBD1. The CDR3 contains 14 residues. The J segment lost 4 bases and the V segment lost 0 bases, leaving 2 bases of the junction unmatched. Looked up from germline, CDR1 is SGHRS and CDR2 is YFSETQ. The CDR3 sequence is CASSLGDRADTQYF. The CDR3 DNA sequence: TGCGCCAGCAGCTTGGGAGACAGGGCAGATACGCAGTATTTT.

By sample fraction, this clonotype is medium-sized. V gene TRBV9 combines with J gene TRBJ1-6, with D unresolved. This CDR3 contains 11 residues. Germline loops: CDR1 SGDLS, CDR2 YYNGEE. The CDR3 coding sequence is TGTGCAGCCTTCCATAATTCACCCCTCCACTTT. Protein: CAAFHNSPLHF. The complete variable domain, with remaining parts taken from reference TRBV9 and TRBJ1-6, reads DSGVTQTPKHLITATGQRVTLRCSPRSGDLSVYWYQQSLDQGLQFLIQYYNGEERAKGNILERFSAQQFPDLHSELNLSSLELGDSALYFCAAFHNSPLHFGNGTRLTVT.

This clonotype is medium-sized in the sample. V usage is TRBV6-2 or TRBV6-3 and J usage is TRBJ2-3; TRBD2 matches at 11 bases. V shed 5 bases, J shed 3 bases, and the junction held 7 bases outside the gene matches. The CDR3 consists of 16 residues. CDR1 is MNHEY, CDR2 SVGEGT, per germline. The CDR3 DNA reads TGTGCCAGCAGTCCAATCCGACTAGCGGGGACAGATACGCAGTATTTT. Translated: CASSPIRLAGTDTQYF.

The CDR3, as DNA: TGCGCCAGCAGCTTGGGTCCCCGAGCCTCTGGGGCCAACGTCCTGACTTTC. It yields the protein CASSLGPRASGANVLTF. The rearrangement uses TRBV5-1 and TRBJ2-6; D is unresolved. The ends were cut back, 0 bases at V and 0 bases at J, with 10 bases in the middle. Germline V gene data show CDR1 as SGHRS and CDR2 as YFSETQ. There are 17 residues in the CDR3. The complete variable domain, with remaining parts taken from reference TRBV5-1 and TRBJ2-6, reads KAGVTQTPRYLIKTRGQQVTLSCSPISGHRSVSWYQQTPGQGLQFLFEYFSETQRNKGNFPGRFSGRQFSNSRSEMNVSTLELGDSALYLCASSLGPRASGANVLTFGAGSRLTVL.

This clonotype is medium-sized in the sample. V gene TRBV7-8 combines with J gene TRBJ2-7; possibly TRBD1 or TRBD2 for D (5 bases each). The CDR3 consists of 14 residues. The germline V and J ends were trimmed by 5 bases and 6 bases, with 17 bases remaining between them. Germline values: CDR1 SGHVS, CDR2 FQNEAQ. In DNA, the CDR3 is TGTGCCAGCAGCCGCCGGGACGTAGGTCTCGAGCAGTACTTC. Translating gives CASSRRDVGLEQYF.

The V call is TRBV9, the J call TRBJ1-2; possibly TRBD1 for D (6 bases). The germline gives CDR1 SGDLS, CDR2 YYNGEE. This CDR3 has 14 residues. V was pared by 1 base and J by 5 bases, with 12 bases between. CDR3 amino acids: CASSVREGGYGYTF. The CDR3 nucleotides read TGTGCCAGCAGCGTAAGGGAAGGGGGGTATGGCTACACCTTC. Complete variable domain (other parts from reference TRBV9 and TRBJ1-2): DSGVTQTPKHLITATGQRVTLRCSPRSGDLSVYWYQQSLDQGLQFLIQYYNGEERAKGNILERFSAQQFPDLHSELNLSSLELGDSALYFCASSVREGGYGYTFGSGTRLTVV.

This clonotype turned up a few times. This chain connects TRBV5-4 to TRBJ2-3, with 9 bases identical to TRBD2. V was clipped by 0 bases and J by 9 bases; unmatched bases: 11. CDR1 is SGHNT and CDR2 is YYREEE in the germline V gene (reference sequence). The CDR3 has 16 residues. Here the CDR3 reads CASSLVGGGDTGTQYF. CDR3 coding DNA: TGTGCCAGCAGCTTGGTTGGCGGGGGGGATACAGGGACGCAGTATTTT.

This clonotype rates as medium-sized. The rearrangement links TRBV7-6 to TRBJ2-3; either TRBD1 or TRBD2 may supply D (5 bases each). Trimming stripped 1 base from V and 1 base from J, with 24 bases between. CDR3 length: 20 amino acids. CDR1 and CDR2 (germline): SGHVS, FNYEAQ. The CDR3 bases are TGTGCCAGCAGCTTAGTGGGTCGGGGCCAGGCCGGTCCCGGCACAGATACGCAGTATTTT. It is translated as CASSLVGRGQAGPGTDTQYF.

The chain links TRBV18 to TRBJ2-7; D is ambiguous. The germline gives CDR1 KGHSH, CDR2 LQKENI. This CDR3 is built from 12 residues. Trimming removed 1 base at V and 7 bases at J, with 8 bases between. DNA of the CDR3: TGTGCCAGCTCACCACGAATGGGGGAGCAGTACTTC. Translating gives CASSPRMGEQYF. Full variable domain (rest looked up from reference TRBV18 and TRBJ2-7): NAGVMQNPRHLVRRRGQEARLRCSPMKGHSHVYWYRQLPEEGLKFMVYLQKENIIDESGMPKERFSAEFPKEGPSILRIQQVVRGDSAAYFCASSPRMGEQYFGPGTRLTVT.

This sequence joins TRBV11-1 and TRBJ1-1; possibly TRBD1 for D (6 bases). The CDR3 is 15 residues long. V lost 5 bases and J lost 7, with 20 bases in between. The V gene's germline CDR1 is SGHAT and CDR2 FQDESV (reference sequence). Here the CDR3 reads CASSAFQGRGREAFF. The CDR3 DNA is TGTGCCAGCAGCGCCTTCCAGGGGAGGGGACGTGAAGCTTTCTTT.

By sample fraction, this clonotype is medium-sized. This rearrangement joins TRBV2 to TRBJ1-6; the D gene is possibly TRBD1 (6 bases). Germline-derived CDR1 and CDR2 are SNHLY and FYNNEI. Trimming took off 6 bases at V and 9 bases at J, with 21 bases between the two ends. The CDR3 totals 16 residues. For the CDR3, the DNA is TGTGCCAGCAGCCTAGGGGGGACATCGGTTGGTTCACCCCTCCACTTT. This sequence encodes CASSLGGTSVGSPLHF.

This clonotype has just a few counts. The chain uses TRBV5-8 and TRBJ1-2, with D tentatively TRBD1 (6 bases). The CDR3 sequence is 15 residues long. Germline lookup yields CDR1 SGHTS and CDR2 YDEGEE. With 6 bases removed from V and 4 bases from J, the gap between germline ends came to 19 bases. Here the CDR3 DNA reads TGTGCCAGCACCCTCCGCCCCGGGGGGCTCTATGGCTACACCTTC. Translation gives CASTLRPGGLYGYTF.

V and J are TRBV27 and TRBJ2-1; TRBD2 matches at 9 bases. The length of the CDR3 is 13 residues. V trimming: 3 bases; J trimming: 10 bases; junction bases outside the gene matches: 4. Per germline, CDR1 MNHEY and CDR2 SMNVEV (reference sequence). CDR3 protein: CASSLGTSLEQFF. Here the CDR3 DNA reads TGTGCCAGCAGTTTGGGGACTAGCTTGGAGCAGTTCTTC.

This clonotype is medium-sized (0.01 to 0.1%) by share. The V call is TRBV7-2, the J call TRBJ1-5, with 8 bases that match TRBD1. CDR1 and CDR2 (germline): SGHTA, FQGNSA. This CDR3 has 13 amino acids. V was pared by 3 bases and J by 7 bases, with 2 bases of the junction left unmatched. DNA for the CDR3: TGTGCCAGCAGCTTTGACAGGGGCCAGCCCCAGCATTTT. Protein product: CASSFDRGQPQHF.

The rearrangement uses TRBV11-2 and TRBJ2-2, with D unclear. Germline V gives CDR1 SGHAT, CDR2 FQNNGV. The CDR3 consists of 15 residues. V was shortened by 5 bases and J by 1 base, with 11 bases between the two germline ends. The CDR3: CASSRADVNTGELFF. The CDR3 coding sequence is TGTGCCAGCAGCCGGGCGGACGTGAACACCGGGGAGCTGTTTTTT.

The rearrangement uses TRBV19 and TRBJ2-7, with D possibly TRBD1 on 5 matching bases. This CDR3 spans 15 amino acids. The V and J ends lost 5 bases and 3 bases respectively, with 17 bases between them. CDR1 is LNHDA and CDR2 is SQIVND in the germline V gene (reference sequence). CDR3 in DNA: TGTGCCAGTAGTCCCATTGCAGGGAACAACTACGAGCAGTACTTC. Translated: CASSPIAGNNYEQYF.

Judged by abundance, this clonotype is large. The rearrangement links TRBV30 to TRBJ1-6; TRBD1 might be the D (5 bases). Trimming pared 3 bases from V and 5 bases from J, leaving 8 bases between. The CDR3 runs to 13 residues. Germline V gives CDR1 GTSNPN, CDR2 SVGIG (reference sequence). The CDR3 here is CAWRGENNSPLHF. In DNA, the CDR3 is TGTGCCTGGAGAGGGGAAAATAATTCACCCCTCCACTTT. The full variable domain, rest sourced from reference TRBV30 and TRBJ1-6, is SQTIHQWPATLVQPVGSPLSLECTVEGTSNPNLYWYRQAAGRGLQLLFYSVGIGQISSEVPQNLSASRPQDRQFILSSKKLLLSDSGFYLCAWRGENNSPLHFGNGTRLTVT.